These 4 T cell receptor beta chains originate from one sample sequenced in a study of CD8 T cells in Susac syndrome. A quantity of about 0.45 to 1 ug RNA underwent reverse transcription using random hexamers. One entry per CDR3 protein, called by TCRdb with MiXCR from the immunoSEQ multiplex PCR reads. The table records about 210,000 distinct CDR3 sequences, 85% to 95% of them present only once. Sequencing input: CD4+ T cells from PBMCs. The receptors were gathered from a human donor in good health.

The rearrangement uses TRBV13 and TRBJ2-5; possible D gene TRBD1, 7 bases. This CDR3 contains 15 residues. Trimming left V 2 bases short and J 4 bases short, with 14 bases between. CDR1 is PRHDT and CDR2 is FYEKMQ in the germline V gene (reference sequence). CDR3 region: CASSLSSGGLETQYF. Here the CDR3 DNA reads TGTGCCAGCAGCTTAAGCTCAGGGGGACTAGAGACCCAGTACTTC.

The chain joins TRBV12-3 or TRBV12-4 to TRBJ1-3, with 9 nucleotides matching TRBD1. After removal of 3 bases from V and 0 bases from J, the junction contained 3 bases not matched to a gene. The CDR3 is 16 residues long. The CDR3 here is CASSFQTGGSGNTIYF. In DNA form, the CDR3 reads TGTGCCAGCAGTTTTCAGACAGGGGGCTCTGGAAACACCATATATTTT.

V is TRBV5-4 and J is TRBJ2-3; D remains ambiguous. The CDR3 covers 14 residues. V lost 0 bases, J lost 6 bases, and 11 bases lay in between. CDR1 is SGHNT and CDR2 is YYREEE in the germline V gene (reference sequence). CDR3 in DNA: TGTGCCAGCAGCTTGGGACGGCGCAGGGATACGCAGTATTTT. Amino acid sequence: CASSLGRRRDTQYF.

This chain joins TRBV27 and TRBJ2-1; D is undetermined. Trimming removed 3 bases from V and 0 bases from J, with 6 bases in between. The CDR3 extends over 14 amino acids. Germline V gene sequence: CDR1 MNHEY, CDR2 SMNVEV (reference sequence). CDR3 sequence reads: CASSLENSYNEQFF. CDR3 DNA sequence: TGTGCCAGCAGTTTGGAGAACTCCTACAATGAGCAGTTCTTC.